This T cell receptor beta chain was obtained from a study of cytomegalovirus exposure and HLA in healthy donors. Study information: In an earlier analysis, around 100 million unique TCR beta sequences were found from some 200 million T cells.

Note on this clone: The target antigen is unknown.

13 Jbeta primers and 60 Vbeta primers were used for the PCR. In the original processing: Approximately 10 million shared chains were among 65 million to 85 million unique TCR beta chains counted in a later analysis. Sequenced by immunoSEQ multiplex PCR; TCRdb stores in-frame clones only, minus some. D and trimming were read from the DNA, whereas the V and J calls and clone size are those reported in that table. The data show approximately 150,000 clones, 80% seen once. Study outcomes and limitations: At a 0.05 false discovery rate, a later analysis found some 18,000 TCR beta sequences to be associated with HLA alleles.

The sequenced material came from PBMCs. This sequence originates from a woman aged 25 to 39 in good health and CMV-seronegative.

The CDR3 spells CASSLAGAPHNEQFF. The CDR3 nucleotides read TGTGCCAGCAGCTTAGCGGGGGCCCCACACAATGAGCAGTTCTTC. V and J are TRBV7-2 and TRBJ2-1; tentatively, D is TRBD1 (6 bases). Between the trimmed V and J ends, which lost 0 bases and 5 bases, there was a span of 11 bases. Per the germline V gene, CDR1 is SGHTA and CDR2 is FQGNSA. This CDR3 comprises 15 residues.